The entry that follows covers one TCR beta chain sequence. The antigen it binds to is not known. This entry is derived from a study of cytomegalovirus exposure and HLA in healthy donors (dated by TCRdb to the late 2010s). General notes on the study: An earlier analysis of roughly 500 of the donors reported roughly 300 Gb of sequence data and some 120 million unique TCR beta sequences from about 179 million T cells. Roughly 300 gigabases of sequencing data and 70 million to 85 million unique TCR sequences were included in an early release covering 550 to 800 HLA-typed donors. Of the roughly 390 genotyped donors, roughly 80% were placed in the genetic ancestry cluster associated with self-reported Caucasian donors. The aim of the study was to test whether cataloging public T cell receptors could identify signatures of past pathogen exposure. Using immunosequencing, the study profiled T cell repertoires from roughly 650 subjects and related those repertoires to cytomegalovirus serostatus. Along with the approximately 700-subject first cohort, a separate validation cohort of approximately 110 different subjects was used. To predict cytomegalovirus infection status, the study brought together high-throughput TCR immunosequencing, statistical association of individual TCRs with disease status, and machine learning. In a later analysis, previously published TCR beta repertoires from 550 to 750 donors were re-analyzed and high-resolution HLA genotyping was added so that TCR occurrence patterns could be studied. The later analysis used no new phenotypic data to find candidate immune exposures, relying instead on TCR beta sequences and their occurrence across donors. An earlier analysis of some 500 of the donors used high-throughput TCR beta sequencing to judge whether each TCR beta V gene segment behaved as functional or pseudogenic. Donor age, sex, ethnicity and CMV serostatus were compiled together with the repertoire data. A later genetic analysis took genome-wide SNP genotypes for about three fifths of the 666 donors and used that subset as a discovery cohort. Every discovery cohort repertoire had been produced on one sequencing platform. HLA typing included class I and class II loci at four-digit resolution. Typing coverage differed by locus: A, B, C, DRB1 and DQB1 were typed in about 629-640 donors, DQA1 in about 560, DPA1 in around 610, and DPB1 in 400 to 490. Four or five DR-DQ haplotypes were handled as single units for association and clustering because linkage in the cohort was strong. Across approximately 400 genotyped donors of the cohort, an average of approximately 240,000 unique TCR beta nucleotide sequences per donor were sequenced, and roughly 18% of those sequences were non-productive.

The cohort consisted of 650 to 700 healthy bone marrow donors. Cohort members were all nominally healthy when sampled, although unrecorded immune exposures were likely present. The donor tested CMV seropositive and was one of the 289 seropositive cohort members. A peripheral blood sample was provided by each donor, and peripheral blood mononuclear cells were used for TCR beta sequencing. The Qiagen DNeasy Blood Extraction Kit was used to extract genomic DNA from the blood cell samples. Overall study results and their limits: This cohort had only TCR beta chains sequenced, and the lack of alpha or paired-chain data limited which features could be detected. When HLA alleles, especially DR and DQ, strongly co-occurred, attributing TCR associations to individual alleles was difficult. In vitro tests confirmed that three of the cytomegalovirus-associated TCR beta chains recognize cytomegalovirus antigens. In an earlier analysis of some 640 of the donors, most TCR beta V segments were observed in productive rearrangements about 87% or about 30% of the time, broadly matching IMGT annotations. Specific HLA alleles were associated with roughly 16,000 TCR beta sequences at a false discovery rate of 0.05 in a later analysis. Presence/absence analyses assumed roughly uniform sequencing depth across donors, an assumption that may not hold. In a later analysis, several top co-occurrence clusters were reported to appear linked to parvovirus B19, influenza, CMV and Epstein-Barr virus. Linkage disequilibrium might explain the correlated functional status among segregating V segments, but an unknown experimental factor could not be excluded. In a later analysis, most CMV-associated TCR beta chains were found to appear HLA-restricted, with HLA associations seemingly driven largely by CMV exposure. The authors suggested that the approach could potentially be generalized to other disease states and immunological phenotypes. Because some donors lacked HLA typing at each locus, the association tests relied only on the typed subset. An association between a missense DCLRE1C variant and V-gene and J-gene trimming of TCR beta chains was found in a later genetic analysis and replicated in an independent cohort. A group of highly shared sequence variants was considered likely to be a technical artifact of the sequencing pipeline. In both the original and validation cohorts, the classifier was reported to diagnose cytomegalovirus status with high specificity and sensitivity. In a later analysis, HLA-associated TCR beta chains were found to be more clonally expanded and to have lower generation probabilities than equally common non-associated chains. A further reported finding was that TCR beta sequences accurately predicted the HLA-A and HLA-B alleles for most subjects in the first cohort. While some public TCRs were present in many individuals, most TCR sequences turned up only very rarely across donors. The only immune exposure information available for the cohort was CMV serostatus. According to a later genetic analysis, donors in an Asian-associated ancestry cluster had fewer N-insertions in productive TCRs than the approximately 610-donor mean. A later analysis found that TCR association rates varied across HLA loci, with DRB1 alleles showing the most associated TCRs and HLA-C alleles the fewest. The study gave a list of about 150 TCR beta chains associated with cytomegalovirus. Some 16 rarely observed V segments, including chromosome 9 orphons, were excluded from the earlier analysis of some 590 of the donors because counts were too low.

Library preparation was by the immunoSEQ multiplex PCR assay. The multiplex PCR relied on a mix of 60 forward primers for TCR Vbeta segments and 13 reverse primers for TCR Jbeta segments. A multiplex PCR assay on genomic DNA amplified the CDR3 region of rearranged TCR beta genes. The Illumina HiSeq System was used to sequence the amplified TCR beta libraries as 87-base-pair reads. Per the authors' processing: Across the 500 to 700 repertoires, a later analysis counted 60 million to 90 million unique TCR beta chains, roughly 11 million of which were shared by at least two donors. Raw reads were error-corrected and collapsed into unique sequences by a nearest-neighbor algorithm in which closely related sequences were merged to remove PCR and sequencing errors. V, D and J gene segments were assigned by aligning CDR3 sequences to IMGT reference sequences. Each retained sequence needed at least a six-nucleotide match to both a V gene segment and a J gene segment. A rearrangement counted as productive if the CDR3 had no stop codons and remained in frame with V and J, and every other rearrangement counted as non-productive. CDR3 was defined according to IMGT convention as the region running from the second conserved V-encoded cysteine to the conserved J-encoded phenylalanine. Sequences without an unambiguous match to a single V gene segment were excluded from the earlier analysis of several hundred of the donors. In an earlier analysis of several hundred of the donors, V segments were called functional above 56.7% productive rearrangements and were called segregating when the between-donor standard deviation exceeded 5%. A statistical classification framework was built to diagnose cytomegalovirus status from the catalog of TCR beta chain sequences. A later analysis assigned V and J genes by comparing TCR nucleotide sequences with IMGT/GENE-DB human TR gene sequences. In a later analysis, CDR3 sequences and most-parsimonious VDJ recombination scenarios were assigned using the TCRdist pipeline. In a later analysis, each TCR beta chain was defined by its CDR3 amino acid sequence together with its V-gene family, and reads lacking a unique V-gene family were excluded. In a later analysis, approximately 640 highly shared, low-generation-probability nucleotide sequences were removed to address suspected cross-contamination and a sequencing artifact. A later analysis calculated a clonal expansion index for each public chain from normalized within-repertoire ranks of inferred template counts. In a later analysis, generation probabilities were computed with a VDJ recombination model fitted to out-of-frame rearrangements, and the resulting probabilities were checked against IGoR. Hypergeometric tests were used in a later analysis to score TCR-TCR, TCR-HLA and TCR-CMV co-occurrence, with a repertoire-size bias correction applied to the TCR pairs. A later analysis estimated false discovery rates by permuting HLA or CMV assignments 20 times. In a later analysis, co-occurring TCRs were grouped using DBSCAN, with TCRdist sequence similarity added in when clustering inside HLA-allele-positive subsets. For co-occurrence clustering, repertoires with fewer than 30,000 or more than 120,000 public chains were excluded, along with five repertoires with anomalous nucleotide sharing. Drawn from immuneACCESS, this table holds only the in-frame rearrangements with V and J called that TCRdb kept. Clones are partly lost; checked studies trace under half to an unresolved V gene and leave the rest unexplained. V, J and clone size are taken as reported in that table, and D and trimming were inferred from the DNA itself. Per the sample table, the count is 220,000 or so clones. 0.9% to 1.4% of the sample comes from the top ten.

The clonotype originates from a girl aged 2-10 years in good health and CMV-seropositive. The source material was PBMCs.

The CDR3 protein: CASSLAGEGQGWFGEQFF. DNA sequence: TGTGCCAGCAGCTTAGCGGGAGAGGGACAGGGTTGGTTTGGTGAGCAGTTCTTC. The V gene is TRBV7-9 and the J gene is TRBJ2-1, and TRBD1 matches 9 of the central bases. Relative to germline, V is missing 0 bases and J is missing 9 bases, with 15 bases of the junction outside any gene match. CDR1 is given as SEHNR and CDR2 as FQNEAQ, both from the germline V gene (reference sequence). The CDR3 goes from the cysteine to the phenylalanine over 18 residues. Just CDR3 DNA is preserved here, 54 bases in frame from base 1. Extended through the reference TRBV7-9 and TRBJ2-1 proteins, this CDR3 yields the full variable domain: DTGVSQNPRHKITKRGQNVTFRCDPISEHNRLYWYRQTLGQGPEFLTYFQNEAQLEKSRLLSDRFSAERPKGSFSTLEIQRTEQGDSAMYLCASSLAGEGQGWFGEQFFGPGTRLTVL.